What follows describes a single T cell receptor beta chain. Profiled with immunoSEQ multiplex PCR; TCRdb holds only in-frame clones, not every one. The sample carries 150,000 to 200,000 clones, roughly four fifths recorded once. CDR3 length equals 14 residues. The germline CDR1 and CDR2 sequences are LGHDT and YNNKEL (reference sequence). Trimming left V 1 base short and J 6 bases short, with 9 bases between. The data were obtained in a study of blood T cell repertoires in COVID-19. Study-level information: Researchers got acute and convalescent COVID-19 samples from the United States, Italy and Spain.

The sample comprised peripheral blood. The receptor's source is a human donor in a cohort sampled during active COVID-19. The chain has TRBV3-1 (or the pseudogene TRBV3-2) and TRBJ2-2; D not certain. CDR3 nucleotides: TGTGCCAGCAGCCAAGTCACCCAGGCCGGGGAGCTGTTTTTT. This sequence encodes CASSQVTQAGELFF.